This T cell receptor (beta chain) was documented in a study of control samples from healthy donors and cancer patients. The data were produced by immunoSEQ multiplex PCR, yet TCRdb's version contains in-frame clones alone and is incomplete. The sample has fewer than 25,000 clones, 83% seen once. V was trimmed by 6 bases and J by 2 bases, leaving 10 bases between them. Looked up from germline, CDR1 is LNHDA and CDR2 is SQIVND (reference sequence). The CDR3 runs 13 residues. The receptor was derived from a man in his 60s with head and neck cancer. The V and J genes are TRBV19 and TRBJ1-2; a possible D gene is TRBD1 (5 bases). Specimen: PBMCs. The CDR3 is CASRIDSNYGYTF. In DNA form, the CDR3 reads TGTGCCAGTAGGATTGACAGCAACTATGGCTACACCTTC. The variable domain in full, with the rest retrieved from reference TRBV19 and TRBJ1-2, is DGGITQSPKYLFRKEGQNVTLSCEQNLNHDAMYWYRQDPGQGLRLIYYSQIVNDFQKGDIAEGYSVSREKKESFPLTVTSAQKNPTAFYLCASRIDSNYGYTFGSGTRLTVV.